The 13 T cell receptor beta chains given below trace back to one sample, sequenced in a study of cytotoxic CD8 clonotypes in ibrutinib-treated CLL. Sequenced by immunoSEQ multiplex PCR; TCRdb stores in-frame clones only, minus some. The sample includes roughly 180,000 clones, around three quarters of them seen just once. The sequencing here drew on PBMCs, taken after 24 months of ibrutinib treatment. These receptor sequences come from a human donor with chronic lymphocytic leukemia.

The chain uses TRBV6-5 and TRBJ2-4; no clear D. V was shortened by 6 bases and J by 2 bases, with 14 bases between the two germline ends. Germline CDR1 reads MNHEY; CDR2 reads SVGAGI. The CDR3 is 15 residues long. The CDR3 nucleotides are TGTGCCAGCAGCCGGAGTCCCATCCCCAAAAACATTCAGTACTTC. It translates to CASSRSPIPKNIQYF.

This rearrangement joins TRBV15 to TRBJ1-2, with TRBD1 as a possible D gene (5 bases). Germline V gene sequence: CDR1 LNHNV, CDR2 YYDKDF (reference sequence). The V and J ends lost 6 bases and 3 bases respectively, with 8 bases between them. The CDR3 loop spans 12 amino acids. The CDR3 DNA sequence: TGTGCCACCAGGCGGGGGGACTATGGCTACACCTTC. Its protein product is CATRRGDYGYTF.

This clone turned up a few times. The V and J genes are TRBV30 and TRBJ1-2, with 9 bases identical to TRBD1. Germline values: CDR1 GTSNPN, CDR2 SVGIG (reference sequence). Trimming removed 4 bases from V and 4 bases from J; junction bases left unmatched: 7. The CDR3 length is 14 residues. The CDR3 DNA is TGTGCCTGGAACCGGGACAGGGTTTTCTATGGCTACACCTTC. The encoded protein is CAWNRDRVFYGYTF. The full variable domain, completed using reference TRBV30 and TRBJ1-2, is SQTIHQWPATLVQPVGSPLSLECTVEGTSNPNLYWYRQAAGRGLQLLFYSVGIGQISSEVPQNLSASRPQDRQFILSSKKLLLSDSGFYLCAWNRDRVFYGYTFGSGTRLTVV.

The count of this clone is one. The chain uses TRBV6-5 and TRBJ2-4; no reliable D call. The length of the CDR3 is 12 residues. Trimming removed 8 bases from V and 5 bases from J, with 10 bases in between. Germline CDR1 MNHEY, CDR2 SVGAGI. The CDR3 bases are TGTGCCAGCTCCGGCAAAGAAAACATTCAGTACTTC. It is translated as CASSGKENIQYF.

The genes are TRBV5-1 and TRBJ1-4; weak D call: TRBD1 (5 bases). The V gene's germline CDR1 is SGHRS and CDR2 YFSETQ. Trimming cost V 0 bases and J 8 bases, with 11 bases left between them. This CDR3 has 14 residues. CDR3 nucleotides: TGCGCCAGCAGCTTGGGGCAGGGTCGGGAAAAACTGTTTTTT. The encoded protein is CASSLGQGREKLFF.

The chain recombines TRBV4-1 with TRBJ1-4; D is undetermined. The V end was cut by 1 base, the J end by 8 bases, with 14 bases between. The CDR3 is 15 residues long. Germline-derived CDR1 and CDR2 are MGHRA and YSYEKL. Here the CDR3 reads CASSQGHGLREKLFF. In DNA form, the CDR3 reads TGCGCCAGCAGCCAAGGGCATGGTCTTCGGGAAAAACTGTTTTTT.

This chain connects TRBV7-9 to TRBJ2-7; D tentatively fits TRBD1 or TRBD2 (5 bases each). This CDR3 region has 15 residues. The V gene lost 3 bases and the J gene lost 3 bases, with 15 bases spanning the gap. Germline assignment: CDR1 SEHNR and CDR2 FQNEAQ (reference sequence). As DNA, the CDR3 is TGTGCCAGCAGCTTTCGTCTGGGGGAATACTACGAGCAGTACTTC. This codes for CASSFRLGEYYEQYF.

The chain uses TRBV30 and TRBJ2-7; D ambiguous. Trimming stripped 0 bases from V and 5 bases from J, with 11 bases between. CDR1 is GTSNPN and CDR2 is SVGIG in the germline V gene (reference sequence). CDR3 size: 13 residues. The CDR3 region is CAWSVIRLDEQYF. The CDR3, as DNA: TGTGCCTGGAGTGTAATCAGGCTGGACGAGCAGTACTTC.

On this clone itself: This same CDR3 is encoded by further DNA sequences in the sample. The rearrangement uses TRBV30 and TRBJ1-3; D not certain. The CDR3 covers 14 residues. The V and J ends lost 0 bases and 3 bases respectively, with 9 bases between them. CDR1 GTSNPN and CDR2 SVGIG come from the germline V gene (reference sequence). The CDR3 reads CAWSVPGSGNTIYF. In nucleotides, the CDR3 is TGTGCCTGGAGTGTACCCGGGAGTGGAAACACCATATATTTT.

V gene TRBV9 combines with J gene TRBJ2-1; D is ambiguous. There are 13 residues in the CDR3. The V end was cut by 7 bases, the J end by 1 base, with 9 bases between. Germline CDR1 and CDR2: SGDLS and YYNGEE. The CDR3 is CASSKLSYNEQFF. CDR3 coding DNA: TGTGCCAGCTCTAAATTATCCTACAATGAGCAGTTCTTC.

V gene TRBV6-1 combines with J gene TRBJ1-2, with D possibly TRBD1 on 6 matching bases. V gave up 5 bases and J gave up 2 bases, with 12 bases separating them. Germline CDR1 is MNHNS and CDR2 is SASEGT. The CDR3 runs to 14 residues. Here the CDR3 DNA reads TGTGCCAGCAGTTCACAGGGATCGAACTATGGCTACACCTTC. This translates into CASSSQGSNYGYTF.

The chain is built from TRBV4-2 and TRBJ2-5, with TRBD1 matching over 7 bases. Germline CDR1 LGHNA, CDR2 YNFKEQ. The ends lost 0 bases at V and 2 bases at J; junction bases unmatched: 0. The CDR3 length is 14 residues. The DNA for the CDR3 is TGTGCCAGCAGCCAAGAACAGGGGCAAGAGACCCAGTACTTC. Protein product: CASSQEQGQETQYF.

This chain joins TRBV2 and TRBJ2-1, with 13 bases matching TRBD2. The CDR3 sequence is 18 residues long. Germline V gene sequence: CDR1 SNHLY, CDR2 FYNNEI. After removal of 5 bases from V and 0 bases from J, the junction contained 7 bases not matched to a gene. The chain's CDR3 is CASSPMGLAGSSYNEQFF. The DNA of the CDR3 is TGTGCCAGCAGTCCTATGGGACTAGCGGGAAGCTCCTACAATGAGCAGTTCTTC.